Listed here is a single T cell receptor (beta chain). It was with 60 Vbeta and 13 Jbeta primers that the PCR ran. Some clones are missing from TCRdb's copy, which holds only in-frame ones; the method was immunoSEQ multiplex PCR. The sample holds some 140,000 clones, roughly 74% seen once. This record belongs to a study of cytomegalovirus exposure and HLA in healthy donors. The trim removed 3 bases at V and 11 bases at J, leaving 11 bases unmatched. This CDR3 is 15 amino acids long. Germline CDR1 SGHRS, CDR2 YFSETQ. V usage is TRBV5-1 and J usage is TRBJ1-1; 12 nucleotides line up with TRBD1. This sequence originates from a man in his late teens or twenties in good health and CMV-seronegative. The source material was PBMCs. The CDR3 here is CASSWRGTGGAEAFF. In DNA, the CDR3 is TGCGCCAGCAGCTGGCGGGGGACAGGGGGCGCGGAGGCTTTCTTT.